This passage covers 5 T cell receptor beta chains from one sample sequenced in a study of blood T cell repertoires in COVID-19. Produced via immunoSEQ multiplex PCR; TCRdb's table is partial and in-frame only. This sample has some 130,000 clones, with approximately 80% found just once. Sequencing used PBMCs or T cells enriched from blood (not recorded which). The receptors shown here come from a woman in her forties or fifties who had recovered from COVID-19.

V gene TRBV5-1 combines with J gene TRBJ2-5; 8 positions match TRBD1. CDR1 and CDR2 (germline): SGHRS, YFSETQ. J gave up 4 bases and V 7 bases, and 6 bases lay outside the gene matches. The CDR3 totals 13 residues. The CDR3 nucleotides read TGCGCCAGCCGACCGACAGGGGCAGAGACCCAGTACTTC. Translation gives CASRPTGAETQYF.

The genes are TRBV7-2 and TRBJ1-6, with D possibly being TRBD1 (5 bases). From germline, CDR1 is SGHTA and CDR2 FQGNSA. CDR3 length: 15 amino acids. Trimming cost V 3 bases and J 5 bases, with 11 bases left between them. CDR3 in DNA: TGTGCCAGCAGCTTCGGCAGGGTAAATAATTCACCCCTCCACTTT. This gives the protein CASSFGRVNNSPLHF. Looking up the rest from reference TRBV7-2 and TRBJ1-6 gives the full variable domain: GAGVSQSPSNKVTEKGKDVELRCDPISGHTALYWYRQSLGQGLEFLIYFQGNSAPDKSGLPSDRFSAERTGGSVSTLTIQRTQQEDSAVYLCASSFGRVNNSPLHFGNGTRLTVT.

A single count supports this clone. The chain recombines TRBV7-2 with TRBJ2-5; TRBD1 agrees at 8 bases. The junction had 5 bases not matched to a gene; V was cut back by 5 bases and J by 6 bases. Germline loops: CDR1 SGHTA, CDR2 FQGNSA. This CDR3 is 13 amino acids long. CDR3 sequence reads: CASSADRDKTQYF. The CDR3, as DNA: TGTGCCAGCAGCGCGGACAGGGACAAGACCCAGTACTTC.

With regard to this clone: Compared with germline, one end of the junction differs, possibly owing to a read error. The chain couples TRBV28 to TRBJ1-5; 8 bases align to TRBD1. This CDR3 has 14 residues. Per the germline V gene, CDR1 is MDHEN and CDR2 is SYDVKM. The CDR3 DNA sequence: TGTGCCAGCAGGCTTCCAGGGGGCAACCAGCCCCAGCATTTT. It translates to CASRLPGGNQPQHF.

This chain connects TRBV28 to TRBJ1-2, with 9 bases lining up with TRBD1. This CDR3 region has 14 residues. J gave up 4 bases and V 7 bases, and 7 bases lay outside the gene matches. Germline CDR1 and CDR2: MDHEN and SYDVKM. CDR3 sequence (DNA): TGTGCCAGCACCGTCCTGGGACAGGGCTATGGCTACACCTTC. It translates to CASTVLGQGYGYTF.